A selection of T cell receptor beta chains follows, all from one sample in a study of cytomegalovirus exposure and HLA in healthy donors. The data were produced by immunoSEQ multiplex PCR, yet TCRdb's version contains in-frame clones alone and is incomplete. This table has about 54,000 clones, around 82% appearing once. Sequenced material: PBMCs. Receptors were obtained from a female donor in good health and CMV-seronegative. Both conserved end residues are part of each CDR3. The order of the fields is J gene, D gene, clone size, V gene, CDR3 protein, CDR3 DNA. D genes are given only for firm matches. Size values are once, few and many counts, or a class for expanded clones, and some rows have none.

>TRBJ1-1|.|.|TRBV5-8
CASSFGRGTEAFF
TGTGCCAGCAGCTTCGGGAGAGGCACTGAAGCTTTCTTT
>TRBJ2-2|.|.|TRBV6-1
CASSAPSAVSGELFF
TGTGCCAGCAGTGCACCTAGCGCGGTCTCCGGGGAGCTGTTTTTT
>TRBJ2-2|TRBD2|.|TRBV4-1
CASSQPGLGRTGELFF
TGCGCCAGCAGCCAACCGGGACTAGGGCGCACCGGGGAGCTGTTTTTT
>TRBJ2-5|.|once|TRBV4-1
CASSQTGGGGETQYF
TGCGCCAGCAGTCAGACTGGTGGGGGCGGAGAGACCCAGTACTTC
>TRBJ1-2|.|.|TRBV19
CASRPGEVGYGYTF
TGTGCCAGTAGACCGGGGGAGGTCGGCTATGGCTACACCTTC
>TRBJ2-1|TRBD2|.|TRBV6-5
CASSSLAGGMNEQFF
TGTGCCAGCAGTTCCCTAGCGGGGGGTATGAATGAGCAGTTCTTC
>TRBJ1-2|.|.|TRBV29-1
CSVEDENGYTF
TGCAGCGTTGAAGATGAGAATGGCTACACCTTC
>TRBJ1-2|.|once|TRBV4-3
CASSQGTSYGYTF
TGCGCCAGCAGCCAGGGGACAAGTTATGGCTACACCTTC
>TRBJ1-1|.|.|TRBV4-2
CASSQTGSREMNTEAFF
TGTGCCAGCAGCCAGACAGGTTCGAGAGAGATGAACACTGAAGCTTTCTTT
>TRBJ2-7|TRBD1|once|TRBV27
CASRPQGQGYEQYF
TGTGCCAGCAGGCCACAGGGGCAAGGCTACGAGCAGTACTTC
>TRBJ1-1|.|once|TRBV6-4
CASSSSGVENTEAFF
TGTGCCAGCAGTTCGTCAGGGGTGGAGAACACTGAAGCTTTCTTT
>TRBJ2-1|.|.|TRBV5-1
CASSGRDSYNEQFF
TGCGCCAGCAGCGGCCGGGACTCCTACAATGAGCAGTTCTTC
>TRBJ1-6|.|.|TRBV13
CASSLGSNSPLHF
TGTGCCAGCAGCTTGGGCAGTAATTCACCCCTCCACTTT
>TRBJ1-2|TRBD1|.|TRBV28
CASSHFTSGTGYGYTF
TGTGCCAGCAGCCATTTTACATCCGGGACAGGGTATGGCTACACCTTC
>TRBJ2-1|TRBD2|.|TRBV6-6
CASSPRSSGVYNEQFF
TGTGCCAGCAGTCCCCGGAGTAGCGGGGTCTACAATGAGCAGTTCTTC
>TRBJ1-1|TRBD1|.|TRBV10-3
CAISESNRGRYTEAFF
TGTGCCATCAGTGAGTCGAACAGGGGTCGTTACACTGAAGCTTTCTTT
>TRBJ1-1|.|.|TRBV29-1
CSVERKTGKSNTEAFF
TGCAGCGTTGAACGGAAAACAGGGAAGTCCAACACTGAAGCTTTCTTT
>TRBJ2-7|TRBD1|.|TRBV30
CAWSTDREEDYEQYF
TGTGCCTGGAGTACGGACAGGGAGGAAGACTACGAGCAGTACTTC
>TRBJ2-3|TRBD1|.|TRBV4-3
CASSQEGQGSTDTQYF
TGCGCCAGCAGCCAAGAGGGACAGGGGAGCACAGATACGCAGTATTTT
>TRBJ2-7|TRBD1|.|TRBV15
CATRSRGNFEQYF
TGTGCCACCAGGAGCAGGGGGAACTTCGAGCAGTACTTC
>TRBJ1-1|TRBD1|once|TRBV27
CASSSLGQGNTEAFF
TGTGCCAGCAGTTCGCTGGGACAGGGGAACACTGAAGCTTTCTTT
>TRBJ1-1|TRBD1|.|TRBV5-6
CASSIRDRNFMNTEAFF
TGTGCCAGCAGCATCCGGGACAGAAATTTTATGAACACTGAAGCTTTCTTT
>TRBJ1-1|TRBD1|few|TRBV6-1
CASSVDRVQTEAFF
TGTGCCAGCAGTGTGGACAGGGTTCAGACTGAAGCTTTCTTT
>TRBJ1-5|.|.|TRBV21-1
CASSKGQGEVNQPQHF
TGTGCCAGCAGCAAGGGACAGGGAGAAGTCAATCAGCCCCAGCATTTT
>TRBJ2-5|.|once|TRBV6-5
CASSSGAQETQYF
TGTGCCAGCAGTTCAGGGGCCCAAGAGACCCAGTACTTC
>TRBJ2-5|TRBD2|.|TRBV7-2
CASSASGGPQETQYF
TGTGCCAGCAGCGCTAGCGGGGGGCCCCAAGAGACCCAGTACTTC
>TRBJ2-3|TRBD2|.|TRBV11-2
CASSLVPAGVPRDTQYF
TGTGCCAGCAGCTTAGTCCCAGCGGGAGTACCCAGGGATACGCAGTATTTT
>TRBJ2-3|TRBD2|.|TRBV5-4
CASSLAGLEGDTQYF
TGTGCCAGCAGCTTGGCGGGACTAGAGGGAGATACGCAGTATTTT
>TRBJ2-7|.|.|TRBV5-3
CARSLERGYEQYF
TGTGCCAGAAGCTTGGAGAGGGGGTACGAGCAGTACTTC
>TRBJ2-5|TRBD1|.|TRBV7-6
CASSASQGAGETQYF
TGTGCCAGCAGCGCCTCACAGGGGGCGGGAGAGACCCAGTACTTC
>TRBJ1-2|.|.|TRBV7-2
CASSLAGNYGYTF
TGTGCCAGCAGCTTGGCAGGGAACTATGGCTACACCTTC
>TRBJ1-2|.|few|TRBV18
CASSPGVLSGYGYTF
TGTGCCAGCTCACCGGGTGTTCTAAGCGGCTATGGCTACACCTTC
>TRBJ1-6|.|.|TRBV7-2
CASSLARTGESPLHF
TGTGCCAGCAGCTTAGCGAGGACTGGAGAATCACCCCTCCACTTT
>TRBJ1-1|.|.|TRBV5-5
CASSFSQGNTEAFF
TGTGCCAGCAGCTTTTCCCAGGGGAACACTGAAGCTTTCTTT